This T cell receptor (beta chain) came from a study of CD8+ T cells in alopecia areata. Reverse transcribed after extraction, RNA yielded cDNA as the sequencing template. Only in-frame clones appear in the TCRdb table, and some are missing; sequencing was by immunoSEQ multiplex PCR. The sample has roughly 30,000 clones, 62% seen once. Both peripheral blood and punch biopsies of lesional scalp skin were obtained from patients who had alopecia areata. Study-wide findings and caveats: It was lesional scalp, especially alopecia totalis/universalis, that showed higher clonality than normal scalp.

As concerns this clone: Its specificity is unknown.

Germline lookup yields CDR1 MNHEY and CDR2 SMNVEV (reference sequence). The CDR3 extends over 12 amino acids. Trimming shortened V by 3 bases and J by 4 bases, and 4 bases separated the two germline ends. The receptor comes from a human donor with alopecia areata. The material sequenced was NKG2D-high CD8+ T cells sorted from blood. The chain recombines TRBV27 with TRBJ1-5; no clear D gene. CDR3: CASSLANQPQHF. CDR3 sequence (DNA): TGTGCCAGCAGTTTGGCAAATCAGCCCCAGCATTTT.